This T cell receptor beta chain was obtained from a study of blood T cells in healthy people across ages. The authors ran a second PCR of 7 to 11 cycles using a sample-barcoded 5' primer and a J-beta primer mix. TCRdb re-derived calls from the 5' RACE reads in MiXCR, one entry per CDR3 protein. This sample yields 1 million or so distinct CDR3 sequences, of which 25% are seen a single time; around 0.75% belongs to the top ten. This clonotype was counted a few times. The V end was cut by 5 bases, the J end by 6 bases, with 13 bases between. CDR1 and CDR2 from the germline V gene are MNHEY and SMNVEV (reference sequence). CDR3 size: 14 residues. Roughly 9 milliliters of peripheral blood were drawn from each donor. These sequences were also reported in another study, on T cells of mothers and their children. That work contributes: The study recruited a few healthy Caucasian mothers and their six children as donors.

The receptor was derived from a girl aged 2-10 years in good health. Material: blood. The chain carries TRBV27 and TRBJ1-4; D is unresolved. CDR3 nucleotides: TGTGCCAGCAGTCCAATCGACACATATGAAAAACTGTTTTTT. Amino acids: CASSPIDTYEKLFF.